This T cell receptor (beta chain) was sequenced in a study of blood T cell repertoires in COVID-19. Cohort placement rested on clinical history that participants reported themselves. Source study methods: Amplification from reference gene primers served as the basis for estimated nucleated cell counts. Data came from immunoSEQ multiplex PCR; TCRdb stores just in-frame clones and leaves some out. That table furnishes V, J and clone size, whereas the DNA furnished D and trimming. The sample includes about 400,000 clones, 87% seen only once; the top ten take nearly 2%. Germline CDR1 and CDR2: SGDLS and YYNGEE. The CDR3 covers 15 residues. The V gene end was trimmed by 4 bases and the J gene end by 8 bases; junction bases not matched to a gene: 6.

V usage is TRBV9 and J usage is TRBJ2-1, with 13 bases aligning to TRBD2. The source is a woman aged 18 to 35 with acute COVID-19. The sample comprised PBMCs or T cells enriched from blood (not recorded which). The CDR3 DNA reads TGTGCCAGCAGCCCCACTAGCGGGGGGGCCTATGAGCAGTTCTTC. Protein: CASSPTSGGAYEQFF.